The T cell receptor (beta chain) described here comes from a study of T cells in localized non-small cell lung cancer. This table comes from immunoSEQ multiplex PCR, and its TCRdb copy is limited to in-frame clones, with some not included. The data contain roughly 18,000 clones, about 83% of them singletons. The germline V gene encodes CDR1 SGHRS and CDR2 YFSETQ. There are 14 residues in the CDR3. V was pared by 3 bases and J by 2 bases, with 10 bases between. The sequenced sample was peripheral blood, obtained before any cancer treatment. The TCR comes from a female donor over 55 with stage I lung adenocarcinoma. The gene calls are TRBV5-1 and TRBJ2-3; a weak D match, TRBD2 (6 bases). As DNA, the CDR3 is TGCGCCAGCAGCTGGGGGGTGAACACAGATACGCAGTATTTT. Amino acid sequence: CASSWGVNTDTQYF.